Detailed here is one TCR beta chain. This clone was seen a few times. This clone's antigen is unknown. Per-base qualities were not stored, and no clone one base away is much larger. From each donor, a single peripheral blood sample of approximately 120 mL on average was drawn into heparinised tubes. A BD FACSAria II and a panel including CD45RO, CCR7, CD25, CD127, CD95 and CD27 were used to sort naive, central memory, regulatory and stem cell-like memory CD4+ T cells. All sorted populations exceeded 95% purity. Right away, PBMCs were isolated by Lymphoprep density gradient centrifugation and were stained directly, with no culture step. So that batch effects would be minimized, each experiment stained and sorted samples in pairs, pairing one healthy donor with one patient. These data originate in a study of beta chain features in type 1 diabetes listed by TCRdb under 2018. Broadly, across the study: Mean age, gender distribution, total cell number and subset yield were not different between patients and healthy donors. Regulatory and stem cell-like memory subsets were obtained from only 8 patients and roughly 8 healthy donors, while naive and central memory subsets were obtained from all 30 or so donors. In the study, TCRB repertoires of sorted circulating CD4+ T cell subsets from recently diagnosed type 1 diabetes patients were compared with those of matched healthy donors. A total of approximately 110,000,000 sorted cells were examined across all samples, and a strong correlation was observed between cell number per subset and RNA yield.

The High Capacity cDNA Reverse Transcription Kit was used to reverse transcribe all of the isolated RNA, meaning that expressed TCRB transcripts were what got sequenced. Deep immunoSEQ sequencing was applied to naive, central memory and regulatory T cell samples, giving an average of roughly 3.3 million total reads per sample. After sorted cells were lysed in RLT buffer, RNA was extracted with DNase-treated RNeasy Micro or Mini kits, with the choice depending on cell number. Each cell subset was processed on its own to prevent cross-contamination, while patient and healthy donor samples were processed together. The immunoSEQ multiplex PCR was used to amplify TCRB sequences from cDNA, yielding 87-bp fragments that span the CDR3 region. Amplicons were sequenced on the Illumina HiSeq platform. The authors' pipeline ran thus. PCR bias was corrected computationally using synthetic template baselines, and reads within Hamming distance 2 were collapsed, with unmergeable singletons discarded. Reads were aligned against IMGT to assign V, D and J genes, CDR3 length and insertions or deletions at six rearrangement sites. Within each subset, clonotype counts were normalized to sorted cell number, and only after that were true diversity and Gini coefficients computed with the tcR R package. Repertoire sharing was quantified using the overlap coefficient calculated on TCRB nucleotide sequences. Out-of-frame TCRB sequences from naive cells were analyzed as a proxy for the pre-selection repertoire. Imported from immuneACCESS, the table was reduced by TCRdb to in-frame sequences with V and J called. These copies leave out some clones; in studies compared against another copy, an unresolved V gene accounts for under half, and the cause of the remainder is not known. The DNA gave D and trimming, while V, J and clone size come from that table. The sample table holds about 260,000 clones, of which 20% were seen once. The biggest ten clones account for less than 0.03% of the sample.

The CDR3, cysteine through phenylalanine, is 16 amino acids long. The DNA shown is the 48-base CDR3, in frame from base 1. V is pruned by 6 bases and J by 4 bases, leaving 14 bases of the junction without a gene match. In the germline V gene (reference sequence), CDR1 corresponds to MNHNY and CDR2 to SVGAGI. Overall study outcomes, separate from this receptor: Because cDNA was sequenced instead of genomic DNA, activated cells with high expression could be over-represented, although the groups did not differ in activation or CD3 levels. Because the HLA sub-analyses included only small numbers of individuals, any influence of HLA type on TCRB rearrangement was left unresolved. A moderate but significant shortening of TCRB CDR3 length was observed in type 1 diabetes patients in all four CD4+ subsets. Shorter templates might have been favored by PCR, but patient and control samples were amplified and corrected together, so both groups would have been affected equally by any skew. Naive, central memory and regulatory TCRB repertoires appeared to be more alike among patients than among healthy donors. Patients with type 1 diabetes made fewer insertions and deleted more nucleotides at VDJ recombination sites, implying thymic rearrangement abnormalities.

The specimen was naive CD4+ T cells from blood. According to the study, the label for this sample's cell subset or site signals: true naive CD4+ T cells. The source of this sequence is a woman aged 40 to 55 with type 1 diabetes. The rearrangement combines TRBV6-6 with TRBJ1-2; a stretch of 7 junction bases matches TRBD1. The nucleotides are TGTGCCAGCAGCCCACCAATGGACAGGAGGACCTATGGCTACACCTTC. Translated, it gives CASSPPMDRRTYGYTF.